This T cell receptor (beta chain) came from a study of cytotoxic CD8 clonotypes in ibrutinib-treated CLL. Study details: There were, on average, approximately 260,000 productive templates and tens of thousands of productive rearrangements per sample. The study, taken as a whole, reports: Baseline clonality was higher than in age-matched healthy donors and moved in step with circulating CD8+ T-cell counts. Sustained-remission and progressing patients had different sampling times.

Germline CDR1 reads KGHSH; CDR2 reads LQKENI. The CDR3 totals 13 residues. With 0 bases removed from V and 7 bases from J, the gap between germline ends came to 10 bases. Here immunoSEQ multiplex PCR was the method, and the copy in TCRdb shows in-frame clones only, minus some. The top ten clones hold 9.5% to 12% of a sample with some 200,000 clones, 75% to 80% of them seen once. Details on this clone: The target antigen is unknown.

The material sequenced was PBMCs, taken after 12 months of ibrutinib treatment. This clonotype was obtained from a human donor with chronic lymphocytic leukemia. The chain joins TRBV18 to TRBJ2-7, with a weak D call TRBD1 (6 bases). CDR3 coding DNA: TGTGCCAGCTCACCACCGGACAGCCCAGAGCAGTACTTC. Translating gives CASSPPDSPEQYF.